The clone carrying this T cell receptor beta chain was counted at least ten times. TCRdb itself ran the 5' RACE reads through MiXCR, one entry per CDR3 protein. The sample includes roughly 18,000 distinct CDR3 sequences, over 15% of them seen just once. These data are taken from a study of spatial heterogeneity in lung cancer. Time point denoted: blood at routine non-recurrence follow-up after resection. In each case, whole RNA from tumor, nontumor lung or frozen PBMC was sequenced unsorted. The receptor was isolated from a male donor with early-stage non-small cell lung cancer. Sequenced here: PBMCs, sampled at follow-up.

CDR3 coding DNA: TGCAGTGCTAGAGATCGGGCTGCGGGCCGCACAGATACGCAGTATTTT. It codes for CSARDRAAGRTDTQYF. The V gene is TRBV20-1, the J gene TRBJ2-3, with a tentative D call TRBD2 (5 bases). The CDR3 runs to 16 residues. The germline gives CDR1 DFQATT, CDR2 SNEGSKA (reference sequence). V lost 0 bases, J lost 1 base, and 14 bases lay in between.